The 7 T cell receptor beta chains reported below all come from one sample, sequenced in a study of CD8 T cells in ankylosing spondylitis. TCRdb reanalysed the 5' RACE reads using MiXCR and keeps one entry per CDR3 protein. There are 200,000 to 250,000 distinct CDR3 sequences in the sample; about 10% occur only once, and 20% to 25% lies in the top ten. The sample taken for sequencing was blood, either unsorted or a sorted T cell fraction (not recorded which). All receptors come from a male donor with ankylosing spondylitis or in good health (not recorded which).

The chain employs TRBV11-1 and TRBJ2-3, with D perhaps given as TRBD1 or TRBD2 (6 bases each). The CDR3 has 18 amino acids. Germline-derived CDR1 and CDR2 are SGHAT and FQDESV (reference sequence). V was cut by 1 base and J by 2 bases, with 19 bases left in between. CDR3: CASSLVRLGGRNTDTQYF. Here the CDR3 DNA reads TGTGCCAGCAGCTTAGTAAGGCTAGGGGGGAGAAACACAGATACGCAGTATTTT.

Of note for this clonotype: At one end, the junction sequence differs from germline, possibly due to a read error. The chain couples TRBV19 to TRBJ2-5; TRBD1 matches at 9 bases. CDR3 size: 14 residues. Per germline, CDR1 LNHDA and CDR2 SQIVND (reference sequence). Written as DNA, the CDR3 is TGTGCCAGTAGTATACGGGACAGGGTGAAGACCCTGTACTTC. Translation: CASSIRDRVKTLYF.

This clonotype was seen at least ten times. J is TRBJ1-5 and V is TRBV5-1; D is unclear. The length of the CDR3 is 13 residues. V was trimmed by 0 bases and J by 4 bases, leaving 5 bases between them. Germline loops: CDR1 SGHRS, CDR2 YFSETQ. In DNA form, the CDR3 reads TGCGCCAGCAGCTTGGGTCTGAATCAGCCCCAGCATTTT. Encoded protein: CASSLGLNQPQHF.

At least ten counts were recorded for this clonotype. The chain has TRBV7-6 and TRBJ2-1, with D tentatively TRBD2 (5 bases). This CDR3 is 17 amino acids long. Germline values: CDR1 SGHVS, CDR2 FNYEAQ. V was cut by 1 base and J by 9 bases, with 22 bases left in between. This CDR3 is CASSLEDRLTLHSEQFF. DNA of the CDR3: TGTGCCAGCAGCTTAGAGGATCGACTAACCCTTCATTCTGAGCAGTTCTTC.

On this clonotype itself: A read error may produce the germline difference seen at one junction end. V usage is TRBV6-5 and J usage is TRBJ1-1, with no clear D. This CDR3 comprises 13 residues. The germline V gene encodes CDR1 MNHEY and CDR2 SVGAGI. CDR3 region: CASSYNGNTEVFF. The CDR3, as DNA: TGTGCCAGCAGTTACAACGGGAACACTGAAGTTTTCTTT.

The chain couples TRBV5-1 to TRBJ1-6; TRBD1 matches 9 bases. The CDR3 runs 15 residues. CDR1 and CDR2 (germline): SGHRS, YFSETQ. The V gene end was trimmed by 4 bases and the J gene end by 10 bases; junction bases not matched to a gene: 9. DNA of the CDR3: TGCGCCAGCAGCCACGGGGACAGGGCTGCATCACCCCTCCACTTT. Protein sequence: CASSHGDRAASPLHF.

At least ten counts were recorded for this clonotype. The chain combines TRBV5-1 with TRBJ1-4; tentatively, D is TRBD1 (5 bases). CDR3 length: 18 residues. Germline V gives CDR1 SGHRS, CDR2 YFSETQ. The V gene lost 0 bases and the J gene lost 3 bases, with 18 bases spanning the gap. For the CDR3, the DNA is TGCGCCAGCAGCTTGGCCCTAGCGGGGGATAGGGCTAATGAAAAACTGTTTTTT. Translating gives CASSLALAGDRANEKLFF.